This T cell receptor beta chain originates from a study of OX40 agonist ivuxolimab in advanced cancers. Looking at the study overall: Ivuxolimab, which is an agonistic anti-OX40 (CD134) antibody, was administered to the patients. Patients received intravenous ivuxolimab every 2 weeks at 0.01 to 10 mg/kg.

Sequencing used immunoSEQ multiplex PCR; TCRdb keeps in-frame clones, though not all of them. The profile covers about 77,000 clones, with over 85% appearing a single time and around 21% taken by the ten largest. The CDR3 loop spans 15 amino acids. Germline V lookup: CDR1 MNHEY, CDR2 SMNVEV (reference sequence). V gave up 4 bases and J gave up 2 bases; unmatched junction bases: 8. The starting material was CD4+ or CD8+ T cells sorted from blood, obtained in a trial of the OX40 agonist ivuxolimab. The sequence derives from an adult with an advanced solid tumor such as melanoma, head and neck, liver or kidney cancer. The chain has TRBV27 and TRBJ2-7, with 7 positions matching TRBD1. CDR3 in DNA: TGTGCCAGCAGTTCTCACAGGGGCCCCACCTACGAGCAGTACTTC. This sequence encodes CASSSHRGPTYEQYF.